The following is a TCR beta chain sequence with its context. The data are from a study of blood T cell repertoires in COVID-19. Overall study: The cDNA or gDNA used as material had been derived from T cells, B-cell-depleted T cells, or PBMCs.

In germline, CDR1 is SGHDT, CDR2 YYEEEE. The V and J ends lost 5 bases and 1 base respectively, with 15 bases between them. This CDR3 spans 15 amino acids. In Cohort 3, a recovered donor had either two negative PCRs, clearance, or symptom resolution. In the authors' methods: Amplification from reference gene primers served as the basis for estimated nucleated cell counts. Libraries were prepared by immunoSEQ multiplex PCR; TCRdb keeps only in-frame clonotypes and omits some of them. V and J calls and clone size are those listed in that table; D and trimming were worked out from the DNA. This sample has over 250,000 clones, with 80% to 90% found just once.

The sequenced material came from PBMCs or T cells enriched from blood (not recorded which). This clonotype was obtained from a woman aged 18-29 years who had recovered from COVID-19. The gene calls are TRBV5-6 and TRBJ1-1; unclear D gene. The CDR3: CASRLRGLENTEAFF. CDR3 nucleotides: TGTGCCAGCAGACTGAGAGGGTTGGAGAACACTGAAGCTTTCTTT.